Listed here are 27 T cell receptor beta chains from one sample, sequenced in a study of CD8+ T cells in alopecia areata. Sequencing used cDNA as its template, made by extracting RNA and reverse transcribing it. Sequencing used immunoSEQ multiplex PCR; TCRdb keeps in-frame clones, though not all of them. The table records 100,000 to 150,000 clones, 45% to 50% of them present only once. Sequences were obtained from NKG2D-low CD8+ T cells sorted from blood. These receptors came from a human donor with alopecia areata.

This clone was seen a few times. J is TRBJ2-1 and V is TRBV30, with TRBD2 matching 10 bases. The CDR3 totals 15 residues. The germline gives CDR1 GTSNPN, CDR2 SVGIG (reference sequence). The junction had 9 bases not matched to a gene; V was cut back by 2 bases and J by 8 bases. In DNA, the CDR3 is TGTGCCTGGAGTTGGGCGGGACTAGCGCCCTATGAGCAGTTCTTC. This encodes CAWSWAGLAPYEQFF. Looking up the rest from reference TRBV30 and TRBJ2-1 gives the full variable domain: SQTIHQWPATLVQPVGSPLSLECTVEGTSNPNLYWYRQAAGRGLQLLFYSVGIGQISSEVPQNLSASRPQDRQFILSSKKLLLSDSGFYLCAWSWAGLAPYEQFFGPGTRLTVL.

In the case of this clone: Other DNA sequences in this sample translate to the same CDR3. This rearrangement joins TRBV29-1 to TRBJ2-7, with a weak D call TRBD1 (5 bases). The CDR3 is 15 amino acids. Trimming took off 0 bases at V and 2 bases at J, with 14 bases between the two ends. CDR1 is SQVTM, CDR2 ANQGSEA, per germline. The CDR3 loop reads CSVEDWGDTAYEQYF. CDR3 bases: TGCAGCGTTGAAGATTGGGGCGACACCGCCTACGAGCAGTACTTC.

The chain uses TRBV29-1 and TRBJ2-3; 8 bases are a match to TRBD2. The CDR3 is 15 residues long. After removal of 4 bases from V and 6 bases from J, the junction contained 12 bases not matched to a gene. CDR1 is SQVTM, CDR2 ANQGSEA, per germline. The CDR3 here is CSVVGGEDGIDTQYF. CDR3 nucleotides: TGCAGCGTTGTCGGGGGGGAAGACGGTATTGATACGCAGTATTTT.

This clone occurred a few times. The chain links TRBV29-1 to TRBJ2-1; no reliable D call. The CDR3 length is 13 residues. The germline V and J ends were trimmed by 6 bases and 5 bases, with 14 bases remaining between them. Germline CDR1 reads SQVTM; CDR2 reads ANQGSEA. The CDR3 region is CSVATLNHNEQFF. The CDR3 DNA is TGCAGCGTGGCGACCCTAAACCACAATGAGCAGTTCTTC.

V and J are TRBV27 and TRBJ2-5, with a possible D match to TRBD1 (5 bases). CDR1 is MNHEY and CDR2 is SMNVEV in the germline V gene (reference sequence). V lost 4 bases to trimming and J lost 1 base, with 13 bases between them. The CDR3 is 15 residues long. The CDR3 loop is CASSSADTFQETQYF. The CDR3, as DNA: TGTGCCAGCAGTTCCGCGGACACCTTCCAAGAGACCCAGTACTTC.

The V gene is TRBV29-1, the J gene TRBJ1-1; 9 bases fit TRBD1. With V trimmed by 3 bases and J by 0 bases, 2 bases remained unmatched. Germline-derived CDR1 and CDR2 are SQVTM and ANQGSEA. This CDR3 is built from 14 residues. CDR3 nucleotides: TGCAGCGTTGATTGGACAGGGGTGAACACTGAAGCTTTCTTT. It translates to CSVDWTGVNTEAFF.

The V gene is TRBV6-5, the J gene TRBJ1-1, with TRBD1 as a possible D gene (6 bases). The length of the CDR3 is 15 residues. Per germline, CDR1 MNHEY and CDR2 SVGAGI. V was cut by 5 bases and J by 4 bases, with 17 bases left in between. In nucleotides, the CDR3 is TGTGCCAGCAGTAGAATACAGGGAGGAAGCACTGAAGCTTTCTTT. This gives the protein CASSRIQGGSTEAFF.

The chain recombines TRBV14 with TRBJ2-7; 7 nucleotides line up with TRBD2. Per germline, CDR1 SGHDN and CDR2 FVKESK. The CDR3 runs 14 residues. V was clipped by 1 base and J by 4 bases; unmatched bases: 4. In nucleotides, the CDR3 is TGTGCCAGCAGCCAAGCTAGCGGAGGGTACGAGCAGTACTTC. This encodes CASSQASGGYEQYF.

The chain combines TRBV5-6 with TRBJ2-7; 7 bases are a match to TRBD2. Germline CDR1 is SGHDT and CDR2 is YYEEEE. CDR3 length: 14 amino acids. V lost 2 bases and J lost 3; bases outside the gene matches: 5. CDR3 residues: CASSFQASGYEQYF. The CDR3 DNA follows: TGTGCCAGCAGCTTCCAGGCTAGCGGCTACGAGCAGTACTTC.

This clone turned up a few times. The chain recombines TRBV14 with TRBJ1-1, with unresolved D. V lost 3 bases, J lost 3 bases, and 11 bases lay in between. CDR1 SGHDN and CDR2 FVKESK come from the germline V gene. The CDR3 runs to 14 residues. CDR3 nucleotides: TGTGCCAGCAGCCAGTATGCCGGGGACACTGAAGCTTTCTTT. Its protein product is CASSQYAGDTEAFF.

The chain has TRBV25-1 and TRBJ2-7; D is unresolved. Deletions cut 3 bases from V and 5 bases from J, with 5 bases between. The CDR3 extends over 11 amino acids. Germline V gives CDR1 MGHDK, CDR2 SYGVNS. Here the CDR3 reads CASSDVNEQYF. The DNA for the CDR3 is TGTGCCAGCAGTGATGTGAACGAGCAGTACTTC.

The rearrangement uses TRBV6-5 and TRBJ1-1; D is undetermined. The CDR3 is 11 residues long. The V and J ends lost 6 bases and 1 base respectively, with 3 bases between them. Germline V gene lookup returns CDR1 MNHEY and CDR2 SVGAGI. The CDR3 bases are TGTGCCAGCAGGGGGAACACTGAAGCTTTCTTT. Translation: CASRGNTEAFF.

J is TRBJ2-7 and V is TRBV2; no definite D call. Trimming removed 7 bases at V and 1 base at J, with 11 bases between. This CDR3 has 13 residues. CDR1 SNHLY and CDR2 FYNNEI come from the germline V gene. DNA for the CDR3: TGTGCCAGCATCCAGGCAGAATCCTACGAGCAGTACTTC. Protein sequence: CASIQAESYEQYF.

In this sample, this clone turned up a few times. The chain combines TRBV7-9 with TRBJ2-7; D uncertain. V gave up 4 bases and J gave up 3 bases, with 10 bases separating them. The CDR3 runs 13 residues. Germline CDR1 is SEHNR and CDR2 is FQNEAQ (reference sequence). The CDR3 region is CASSSVSGYEQYF. CDR3 coding DNA: TGTGCCAGCAGCTCCGTAAGTGGCTACGAGCAGTACTTC.

The rearrangement links TRBV4-3 to TRBJ2-2; TRBD2 aligns across 16 bases. The trim removed 6 bases at V and 4 bases at J, leaving 8 bases unmatched. This CDR3 comprises 18 residues. Germline V gene lookup returns CDR1 LGHNA and CDR2 YSLEER. CDR3 amino acids: CASSPGTSGREVTGELFF. The DNA for the CDR3 is TGCGCCAGCAGTCCTGGGACTAGCGGGAGGGAGGTCACCGGGGAGCTGTTTTTT.

The genes are TRBV5-6 and TRBJ2-5, with D perhaps matching TRBD2 (5 bases). The CDR3 length is 15 residues. Germline V CDR1 and CDR2: SGHDT, YYEEEE. V lost 4 bases to trimming and J lost 1 base, with 14 bases between them. The chain's CDR3 is CASSPGLSSQETQYF. Here the CDR3 DNA reads TGTGCCAGCAGCCCTGGACTGAGCTCCCAAGAGACCCAGTACTTC.

This chain links TRBV11-2 with TRBJ2-7; TRBD2 matches 7 bases. The CDR3 covers 15 residues. Losses at the gene ends were 3 bases for V and 4 bases for J; bases not matched to a gene: 9. CDR1 is SGHAT, CDR2 FQNNGV, per germline. The CDR3 DNA follows: TGTGCCAGCAGCTTGTTGGCGGGAGATCTATACGAGCAGTACTTC. Protein product: CASSLLAGDLYEQYF.

V usage is TRBV29-1 and J usage is TRBJ1-2; D is unclear. CDR1 is SQVTM and CDR2 is ANQGSEA in the germline V gene. The V gene lost 4 bases and the J gene lost 2 bases, with 11 bases spanning the gap. CDR3 length: 13 residues. The CDR3 reads CSVVGSTNYGYTF. The DNA for the CDR3 is TGCAGCGTTGTTGGCAGCACCAACTATGGCTACACCTTC.

V is TRBV5-4 and J is TRBJ2-1; D uncertain. CDR3 length equals 15 residues. V was cut by 2 bases and J by 2 bases, with 11 bases left in between. CDR1 and CDR2 from the germline V gene are SGHNT and YYREEE (reference sequence). The CDR3 DNA follows: TGTGCCAGCAGCTTCTCCGGCGGTCCCTACAATGAGCAGTTCTTC. Amino acid sequence: CASSFSGGPYNEQFF.

This clone was detected a few times. V is TRBV9 and J is TRBJ2-3; D is unclear. V was cut by 0 bases and J by 1 base, with 6 bases left in between. Germline values: CDR1 SGDLS, CDR2 YYNGEE. The CDR3 contains 14 residues. The CDR3 loop is CASSVGAGTDTQYF. The CDR3 DNA sequence: TGTGCCAGCAGCGTAGGGGCCGGCACAGATACGCAGTATTTT.

The genes are TRBV30 and TRBJ2-7; D perhaps matches TRBD2 (5 bases). Germline CDR1 is GTSNPN and CDR2 is SVGIG (reference sequence). The CDR3 has 15 amino acids. The V and J ends lost 0 bases and 1 base respectively, with 13 bases between them. The DNA for the CDR3 is TGTGCCTGGAGTGTACGGGTAGGGAGATCCTACGAGCAGTACTTC. As protein: CAWSVRVGRSYEQYF.

This clone came up a few times. The rearrangement joins TRBV29-1 to TRBJ2-7; D not certain. The CDR3 extends over 13 amino acids. The ends were cut back, 0 bases at V and 6 bases at J, with 12 bases in the middle. The V gene's germline CDR1 is SQVTM and CDR2 ANQGSEA. The CDR3 spells CSVEDGGAAEQYF. The DNA of the CDR3 is TGCAGCGTTGAAGATGGTGGCGCGGCCGAGCAGTACTTC.

This clone was found once. This chain uses TRBV27 with TRBJ2-1; 9 nucleotides match TRBD2. Losses at the gene ends were 8 bases for V and 5 bases for J; bases not matched to a gene: 7. The CDR3 runs 14 residues. Germline V gives CDR1 MNHEY, CDR2 SMNVEV (reference sequence). CDR3 amino acids: CASRLRGGHNEQFF. The CDR3 DNA sequence: TGTGCCAGCCGGCTGCGGGGGGGCCACAATGAGCAGTTCTTC.

The V and J genes are TRBV29-1 and TRBJ2-3; TRBD1 matches 9 bases. Germline CDR1 and CDR2: SQVTM and ANQGSEA. The CDR3 is 14 amino acids. Trimming at V came to 1 base and at J to 1 base, leaving 0 bases not matched to a gene. CDR3 sequence: CSVEGTGGTDTQYF. DNA of the CDR3: TGCAGCGTTGAAGGGACAGGGGGCACAGATACGCAGTATTTT.

This clone showed up just a few times. The V call is TRBV29-1, the J call TRBJ1-1; TRBD1 might be the D (5 bases). CDR3 size: 13 residues. Trimming cost V 6 bases and J 1 base, with 12 bases left between them. From germline, CDR1 is SQVTM and CDR2 ANQGSEA. CDR3 sequence (DNA): TGCAGCGTCTATCAGGGAGCGAACACTGAAGCTTTCTTT. Translation: CSVYQGANTEAFF.

Concerning this clone itself: At one end the junction does not follow the germline gene, possibly because of a read error. The chain joins TRBV7-9 to TRBJ1-6; D remains ambiguous. This CDR3 spans 12 amino acids. The germline V gene encodes CDR1 SEHNR and CDR2 FQNEAQ (reference sequence). In DNA form, the CDR3 reads TGTGCCAGCAGCTTATCGGAGGACCCTCTCGCCTTT. It encodes CASSLSEDPLAF.

The rearrangement links TRBV29-1 to TRBJ2-1; 10 bases align to TRBD1. CDR3 length: 14 amino acids. The V segment lost 3 bases and the J segment 7 bases; nucleotides outside the gene matches: 6. Germline CDR1 reads SQVTM; CDR2 reads ANQGSEA. CDR3 protein: CSVDNRQGANEQFF. The CDR3, as DNA: TGCAGCGTTGATAATAGACAGGGGGCTAATGAGCAGTTCTTC.